This T cell receptor (beta chain) was observed in a study of CD8 T cells in ankylosing spondylitis. With regard to this clonotype: Antigen: not known.

Study-level results: What seemed typical of ankylosing spondylitis blood was a TCR beta motif built from eight highly homologous variants. Existing reports had already noted some motif variants in reactive arthritis synovial fluid and blood. From matched ankylosing spondylitis synovial fluid, disease-linked clones were reportedly recovered at significantly enriched levels.

The CDR3 contains 14 residues. The V end was cut by 1 base, the J end by 5 bases, with 11 bases between. Germline V lookup: CDR1 LGHNA, CDR2 YSLEER. TCRdb redid the calling of the 5' RACE reads with MiXCR, one entry per CDR3 protein. This sample has over 600,000 distinct CDR3 sequences, with around 20% found just once. This sequence was found in a male donor with ankylosing spondylitis. V gene TRBV4-3 combines with J gene TRBJ2-5, with D tentatively TRBD1 (5 bases). The sample comprised blood, either unsorted or a sorted T cell fraction (not recorded which). The CDR3 loop reads CASSQAKGQETQYF. CDR3 DNA sequence: TGCGCCAGCAGCCAAGCAAAGGGGCAGGAGACCCAGTACTTC.